This T cell receptor (beta chain) was identified in a study of blood T cell repertoires in COVID-19 (TCRdb year 2020). Turning to the overall study: Samples from collaborators originated in the United States, Italy and Spain and spanned both the acute and convalescent phases of COVID-19. The material from the prospective study consisted of cDNA or gDNA derived from T cells, B-cell-depleted T cells, or PBMCs. The dataset comprised deeply sampled blood TCRbeta repertoires from subjects exposed to, actively infected with, or recovered from COVID-19. The repertoires were released in a freely available public database intended as a resource for research on the immune response to SARS-CoV-2. Samples came from the ongoing ImmuneRACE study (first 160 participants) plus 1,254 subjects from 6 global collaborators. A de-identified subject ID, COVID-19 status, age in years and sex were almost always included in the sample metadata. Where available, HLA class I and class II types were obtained from metadata supplied by the sample provider rather than from assay-based typing.

TCRbeta CDR3 regions were amplified from genomic DNA using the immunoSEQ Assay, a bias-controlled multiplex PCR. In the authors' own workflow: The number of nucleated cells in each sample was estimated from the amplification of reference gene primers within the assay. To quantify the absolute abundance of each unique TCRbeta CDR3 rearrangement, sequence reads were collapsed and filtered. For each sample, productive Simpson clonality was calculated as the square root of Simpson's diversity index over productive rearrangements. Here the immuneACCESS table is served through TCRdb, limited to in-frame sequences with V and J called. Missing clones are a known gap in these copies; in checked studies unresolved V genes cover under half, and the rest lacks a known reason. The V and J calls and clone size were taken over from that table, and D and trimming were inferred from the DNA. The sample profile shows 250,000 to 350,000 clones; 92% of them were found once. The biggest ten clones account for roughly 20% of the sample.

Participants in the prospective study were enrolled through a virtual design, were aged 18 to 89 years, and lived in roughly 25 United States geographic areas. Cohort assignment in the prospective study relied on participant-reported clinical history from a screening survey and a study questionnaire. Recovered participants in ImmuneRACE Cohort 3 were defined by two consecutive negative NP/OP PCR tests, clearance by a healthcare professional, or resolution of symptoms. Mobile phlebotomists in the prospective study collected whole blood, serum and a nasopharyngeal or oropharyngeal swab from every participant. Over a roughly 2-month period, participants in the prospective study had the option of providing additional blood draws and questionnaires. Before DNA extraction, blood samples from the prospective study were shipped at room temperature or frozen. Overall study results and their limits: The amount of clinical and demographic metadata varied by source and participant and was provided uncurated.

To note about this clone: It has no known antigen specificity. The input lacks base qualities; no much larger clone sits a single base away.

The cysteine opens and the phenylalanine closes a CDR3 of 13 amino acids. Of the read, only the CDR3 DNA is kept; its 39 bases are in frame from base 1. The CDR1 and CDR2 encoded by the germline V gene are SGHVS and FNYEAQ. V and J lose 4 bases and 4 bases, and a span of 10 bases separates them. The rearrangement joined TRBV7-6 to TRBJ1-1; TRBD1 is perhaps the D gene, given 5 matching bases. Sequencing input: PBMCs or T cells enriched from blood (not recorded which). The TCR originated in a woman in her twenties or thirties who had recovered from COVID-19. The DNA sequence reads TGTGCCAGCAGCTCCGCTAGGGGCACTGAAGCTTTCTTT. It translates as CASSSARGTEAFF. The entire variable domain, with the stretches around the CDR3 drawn from the reference TRBV7-6 and TRBJ1-1 proteins, is GAGVSQSPRYKVTKRGQDVALRCDPISGHVSLYWYRQALGQGPEFLTYFNYEAQQDKSGLPNDRFSAERPEGSISTLTIQRTEQRDSAMYRCASSSARGTEAFFGQGTRLTVV.